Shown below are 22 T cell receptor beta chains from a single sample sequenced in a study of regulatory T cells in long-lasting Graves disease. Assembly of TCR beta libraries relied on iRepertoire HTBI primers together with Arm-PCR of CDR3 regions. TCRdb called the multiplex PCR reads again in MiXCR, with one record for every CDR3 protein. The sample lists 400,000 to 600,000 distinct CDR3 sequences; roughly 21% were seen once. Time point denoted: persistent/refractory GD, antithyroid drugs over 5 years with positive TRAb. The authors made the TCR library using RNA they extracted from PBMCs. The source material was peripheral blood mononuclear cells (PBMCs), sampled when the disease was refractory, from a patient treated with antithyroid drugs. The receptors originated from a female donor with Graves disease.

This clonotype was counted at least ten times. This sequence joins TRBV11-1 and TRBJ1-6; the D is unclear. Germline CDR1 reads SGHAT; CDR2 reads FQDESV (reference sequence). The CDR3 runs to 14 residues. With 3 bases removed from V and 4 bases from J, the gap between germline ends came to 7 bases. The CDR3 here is CASSLTTYNSPLHF. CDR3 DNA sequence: TGTGCCAGCAGCTTGACTACTTATAATTCACCCCTCCACTTT.

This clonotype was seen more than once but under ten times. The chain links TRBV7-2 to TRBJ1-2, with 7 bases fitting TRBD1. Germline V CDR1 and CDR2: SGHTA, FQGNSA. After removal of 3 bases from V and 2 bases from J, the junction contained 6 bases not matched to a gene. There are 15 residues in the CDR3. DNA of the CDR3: TGTGCCAGCAGCTTTATTGCAGGGGGGAACTATGGCTACACCTTC. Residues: CASSFIAGGNYGYTF. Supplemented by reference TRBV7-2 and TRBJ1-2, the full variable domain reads GAGVSQSPSNKVTEKGKDVELRCDPISGHTALYWYRQSLGQGLEFLIYFQGNSAPDKSGLPSDRFSAERTGGSVSTLTIQRTQQEDSAVYLCASSFIAGGNYGYTFGSGTRLTVV.

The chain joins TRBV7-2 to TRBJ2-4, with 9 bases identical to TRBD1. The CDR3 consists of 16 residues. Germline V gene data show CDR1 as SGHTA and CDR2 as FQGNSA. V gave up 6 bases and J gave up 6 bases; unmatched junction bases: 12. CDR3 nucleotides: TGTGCCAGCAGTCGGACAGGGGAGGTTGTAGCAAACATTCAGTACTTC. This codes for CASSRTGEVVANIQYF.

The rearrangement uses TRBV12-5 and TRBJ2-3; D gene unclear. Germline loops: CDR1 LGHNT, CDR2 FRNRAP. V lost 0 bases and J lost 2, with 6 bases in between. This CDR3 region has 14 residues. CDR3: CASGLVRLTDTQYF. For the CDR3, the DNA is TGTGCTAGTGGTTTGGTACGTCTCACAGATACGCAGTATTTT.

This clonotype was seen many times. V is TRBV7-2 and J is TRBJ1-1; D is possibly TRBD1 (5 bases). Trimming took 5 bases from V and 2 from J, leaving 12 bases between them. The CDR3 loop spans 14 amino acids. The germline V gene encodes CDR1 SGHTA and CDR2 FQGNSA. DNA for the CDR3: TGTGCCAGCAGCCTCCGCAGGGCTAACACTGAAGCTTTCTTT. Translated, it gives CASSLRRANTEAFF.

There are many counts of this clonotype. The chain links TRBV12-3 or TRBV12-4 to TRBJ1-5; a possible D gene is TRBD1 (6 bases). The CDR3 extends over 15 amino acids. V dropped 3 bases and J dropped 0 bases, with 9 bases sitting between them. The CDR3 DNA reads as TGTGCCAGCAGTTTCAGGGGAGATAGCAATCAGCCCCAGCATTTT. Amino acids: CASSFRGDSNQPQHF.

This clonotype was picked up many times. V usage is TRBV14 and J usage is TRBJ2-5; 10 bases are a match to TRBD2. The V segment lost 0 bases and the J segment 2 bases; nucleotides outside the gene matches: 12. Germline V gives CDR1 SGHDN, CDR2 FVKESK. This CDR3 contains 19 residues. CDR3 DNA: TGTGCCAGCAGCCAAGATATTAAAGAGCGGGAGGGAAAGCAAGAGACCCAGTACTTC. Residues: CASSQDIKEREGKQETQYF.

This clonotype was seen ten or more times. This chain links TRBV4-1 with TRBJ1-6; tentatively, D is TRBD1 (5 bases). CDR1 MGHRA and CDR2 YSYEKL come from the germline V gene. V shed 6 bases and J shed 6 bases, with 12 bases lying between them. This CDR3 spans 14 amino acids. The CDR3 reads CASRRVGGNSPLHF. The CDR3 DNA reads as TGCGCCAGCAGGCGCGTTGGGGGTAATTCACCCCTCCACTTT.

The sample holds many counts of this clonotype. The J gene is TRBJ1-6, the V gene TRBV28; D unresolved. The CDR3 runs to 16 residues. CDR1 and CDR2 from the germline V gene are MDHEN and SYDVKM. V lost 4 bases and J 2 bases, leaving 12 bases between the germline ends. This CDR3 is CASSSSRSAYNSPLHF. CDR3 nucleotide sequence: TGTGCCAGCAGTTCCTCCCGTAGCGCCTATAATTCACCCCTCCACTTT.

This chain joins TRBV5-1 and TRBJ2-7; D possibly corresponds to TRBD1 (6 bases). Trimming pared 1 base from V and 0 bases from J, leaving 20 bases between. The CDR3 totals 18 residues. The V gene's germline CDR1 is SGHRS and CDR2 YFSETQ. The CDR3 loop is CASSLSVQGTLSSYEQYF. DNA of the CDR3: TGCGCCAGCAGCTTGAGCGTTCAGGGGACGCTGAGCTCCTACGAGCAGTACTTC.

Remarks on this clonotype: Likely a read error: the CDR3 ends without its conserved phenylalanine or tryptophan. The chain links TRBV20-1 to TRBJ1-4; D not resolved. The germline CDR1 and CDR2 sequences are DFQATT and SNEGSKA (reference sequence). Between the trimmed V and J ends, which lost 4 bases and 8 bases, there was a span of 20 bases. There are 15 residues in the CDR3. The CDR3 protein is CSATTWVGFTEKLFL. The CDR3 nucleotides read TGCAGTGCTACGACGTGGGTAGGGTTTACGGAAAAACTGTTTCTT.

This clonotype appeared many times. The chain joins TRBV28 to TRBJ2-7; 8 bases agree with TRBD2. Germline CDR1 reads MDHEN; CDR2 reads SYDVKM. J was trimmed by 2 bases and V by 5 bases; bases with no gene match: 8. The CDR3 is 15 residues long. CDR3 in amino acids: CASSRTGTSPYEQYF. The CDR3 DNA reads TGTGCCAGCAGTCGAACCGGGACTAGTCCCTACGAGCAGTACTTC. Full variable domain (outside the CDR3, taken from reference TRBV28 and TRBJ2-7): DVKVTQSSRYLVKRTGEKVFLECVQDMDHENMFWYRQDPGLGLRLIYFSYDVKMKEKGDIPEGYSVSREKKERFSLILESASTNQTSMYLCASSRTGTSPYEQYFGPGTRLTVT.

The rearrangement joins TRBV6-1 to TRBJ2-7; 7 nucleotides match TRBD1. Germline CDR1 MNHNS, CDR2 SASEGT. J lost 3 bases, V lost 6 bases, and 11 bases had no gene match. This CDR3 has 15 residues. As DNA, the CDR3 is TGTGCCAGCAGCGAGGGACAGCCGGGGCGCTACGAGCAGTACTTC. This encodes CASSEGQPGRYEQYF.

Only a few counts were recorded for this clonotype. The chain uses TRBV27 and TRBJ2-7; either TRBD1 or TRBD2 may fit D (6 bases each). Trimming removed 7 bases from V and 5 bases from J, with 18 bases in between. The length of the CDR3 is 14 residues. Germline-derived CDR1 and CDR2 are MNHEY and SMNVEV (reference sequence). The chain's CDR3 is CASKPGAPENEQYF. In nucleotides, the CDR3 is TGTGCCAGCAAACCGGGGGCCCCTGAGAACGAGCAGTACTTC.

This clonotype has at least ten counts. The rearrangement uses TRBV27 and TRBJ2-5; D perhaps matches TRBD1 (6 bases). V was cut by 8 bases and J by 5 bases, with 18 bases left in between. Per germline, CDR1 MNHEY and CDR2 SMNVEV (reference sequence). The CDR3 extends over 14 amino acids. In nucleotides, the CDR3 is TGTGCCAGCGGACCGGGACACCTGGCGGAGACCCAGTACTTC. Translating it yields CASGPGHLAETQYF.

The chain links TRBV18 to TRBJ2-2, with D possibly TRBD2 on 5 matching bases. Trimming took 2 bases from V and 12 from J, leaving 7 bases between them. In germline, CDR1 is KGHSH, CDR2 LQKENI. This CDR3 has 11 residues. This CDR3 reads CASSPGRQLFF. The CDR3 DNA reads TGTGCCAGCTCACCAGGGAGACAGCTGTTTTTT.

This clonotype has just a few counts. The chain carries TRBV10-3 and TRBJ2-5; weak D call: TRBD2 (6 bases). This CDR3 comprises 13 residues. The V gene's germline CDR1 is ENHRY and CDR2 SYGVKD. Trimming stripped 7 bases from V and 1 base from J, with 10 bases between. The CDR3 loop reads CAITGGFQETQYF. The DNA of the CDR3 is TGTGCCATCACCGGGGGTTTCCAAGAGACCCAGTACTTC.

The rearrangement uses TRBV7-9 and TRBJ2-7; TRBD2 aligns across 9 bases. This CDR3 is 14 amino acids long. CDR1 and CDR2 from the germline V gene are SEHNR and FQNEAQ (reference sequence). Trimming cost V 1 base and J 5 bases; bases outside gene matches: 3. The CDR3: CASSLGLAAHEQYF. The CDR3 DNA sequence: TGTGCCAGCAGCTTAGGACTAGCGGCCCACGAGCAGTACTTC.

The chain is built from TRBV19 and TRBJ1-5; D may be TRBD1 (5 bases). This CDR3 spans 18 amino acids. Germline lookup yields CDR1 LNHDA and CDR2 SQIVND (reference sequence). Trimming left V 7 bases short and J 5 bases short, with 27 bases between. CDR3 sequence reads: CASNPGPSGPPGHQPQHF. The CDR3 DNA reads TGTGCCAGTAACCCCGGCCCCTCAGGACCTCCGGGGCATCAGCCCCAGCATTTT.

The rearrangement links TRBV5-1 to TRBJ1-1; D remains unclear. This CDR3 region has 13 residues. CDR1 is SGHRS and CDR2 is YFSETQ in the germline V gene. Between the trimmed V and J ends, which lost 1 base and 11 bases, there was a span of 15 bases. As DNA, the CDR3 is TGCGCCAGCAGCTTGACGGATCTCCGTGGGGCTTTCTTT. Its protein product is CASSLTDLRGAFF.

The DNA of the CDR3 is TGTGCCAGCAGCTTAGCTGGGACGGCGGGAAACACCATATATTTT. Translated, it gives CASSLAGTAGNTIYF. This rearrangement joins TRBV7-2 to TRBJ1-3, with D maybe TRBD1 (5 bases). Germline V gene data show CDR1 as SGHTA and CDR2 as FQGNSA. The CDR3 runs 15 residues. Between the trimmed V and J ends, which lost 0 bases and 4 bases, there was a span of 10 bases.

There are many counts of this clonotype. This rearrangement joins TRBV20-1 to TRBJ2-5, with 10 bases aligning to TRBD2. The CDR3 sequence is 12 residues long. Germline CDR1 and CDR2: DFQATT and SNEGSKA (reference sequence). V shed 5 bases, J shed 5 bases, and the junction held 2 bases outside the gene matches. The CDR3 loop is CSALAGVETQYF. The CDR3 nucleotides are TGCAGTGCTCTAGCGGGAGTGGAGACCCAGTACTTC.